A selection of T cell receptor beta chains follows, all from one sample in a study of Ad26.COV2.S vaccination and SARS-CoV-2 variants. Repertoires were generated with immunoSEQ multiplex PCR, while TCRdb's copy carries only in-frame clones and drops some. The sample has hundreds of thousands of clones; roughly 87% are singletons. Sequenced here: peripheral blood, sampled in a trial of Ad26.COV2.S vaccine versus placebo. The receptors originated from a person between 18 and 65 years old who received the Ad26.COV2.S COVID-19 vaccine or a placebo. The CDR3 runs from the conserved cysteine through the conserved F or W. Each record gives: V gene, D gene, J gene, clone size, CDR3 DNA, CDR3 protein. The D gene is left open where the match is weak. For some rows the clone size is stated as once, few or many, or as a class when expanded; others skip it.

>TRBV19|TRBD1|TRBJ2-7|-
TGTGCCAGTAGTATAGGGGGACAGGGCGGCCACGAGCAGTACTTC
CASSIGGQGGHEQYF
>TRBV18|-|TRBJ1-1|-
TGTGCCAGCTCACCAAGGGCAGGGCGGGTCGACACTGAAGCTTTCTTT
CASSPRAGRVDTEAFF
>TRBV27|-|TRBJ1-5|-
TGTGCCAGCAGCCTACCCTTTAGGGGGTCGGATCAGCCCCAGCATTTT
CASSLPFRGSDQPQHF
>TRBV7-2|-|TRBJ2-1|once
TGTGCCAGCAGGGATAACGGGAATGAGCAGTTCTTC
CASRDNGNEQFF
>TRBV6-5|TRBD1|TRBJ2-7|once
TGTGCCAGCAGTCGGGACAGGGAGACCTACGAGCAGTACTTC
CASSRDRETYEQYF
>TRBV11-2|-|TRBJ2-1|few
TGTGCCAGCAGCTTTAGGACCGACAATGAGCAGTTCTTC
CASSFRTDNEQFF
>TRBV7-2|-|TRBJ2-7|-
TGTGCCAGCAGCCCAGTCGACTCTCCCTCCTACGAGCAGTACTTC
CASSPVDSPSYEQYF
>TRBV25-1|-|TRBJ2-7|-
TGTGCCAGCAGGAGTCCCGCACGGTACGAGCAGTACTTC
CASRSPARYEQYF
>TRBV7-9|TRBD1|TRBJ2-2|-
TGTGCCAGCAGCCCGATGACAGGGGTGACCGGGGAGCTGTTTTTT
CASSPMTGVTGELFF
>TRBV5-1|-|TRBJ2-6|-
TGCGCCAGCAGCTTTATGGGTTTTGGGGCCAACGTCCTGACTTTC
CASSFMGFGANVLTF
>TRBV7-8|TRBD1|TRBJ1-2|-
TGTGCCAGCAGCTTAGCGCGCGGACAGGGGGACTATGGCTACACCTTC
CASSLARGQGDYGYTF
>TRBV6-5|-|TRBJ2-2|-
TGTGCCAGCGGGGGCGGTTGGGCCGGGGAGCTGTTTTTT
CASGGGWAGELFF
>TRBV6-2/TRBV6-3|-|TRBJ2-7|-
TGTGCCAGCAGTCCAGGTCCCCTTGGCTCCTACGAGCAGTACTTC
CASSPGPLGSYEQYF
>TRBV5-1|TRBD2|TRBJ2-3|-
TGCGCCAGCAGCTTGAGCGGGGGAGGAACAGATACGCAGTATTTT
CASSLSGGGTDTQYF
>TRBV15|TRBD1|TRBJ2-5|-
TGTGCCACCAGCAGAGAAACCGGGACAGGGGGGGAGACCCAGTACTTC
CATSRETGTGGETQYF
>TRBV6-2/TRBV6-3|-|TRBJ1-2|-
TGTGCCAGCAGTTACTCATCGGGGGTCGGCTACACCTTC
CASSYSSGVGYTF
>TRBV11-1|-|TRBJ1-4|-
TGTGCCAGCAGCTCGTCGACCGGGGCAACTAATGAAAAACTGTTTTTT
CASSSSTGATNEKLFF